This T cell receptor beta chain was sequenced in a study of OX40 agonist ivuxolimab in advanced cancers. Data came from immunoSEQ multiplex PCR; TCRdb stores just in-frame clones and leaves some out. The sample has approximately 18,000 clones, more than 60% seen once. Looked up from germline, CDR1 is MRHNA and CDR2 is SNTAGT. This CDR3 has 16 residues. V lost 4 bases, J lost 3 bases, and 5 bases stayed unmatched. Judged by abundance, this clone is medium-sized. Blood draws occurred at baseline, cycle 4 day 1, and cycle 7 day 1. This material consisted of CD4+ or CD8+ T cells sorted from blood, taken in a trial of the OX40 agonist ivuxolimab. This receptor was taken from an adult with an advanced solid tumor such as melanoma, head and neck, liver or kidney cancer. V is TRBV6-4 and J is TRBJ2-3, with TRBD2 matching over 12 bases. CDR3 in amino acids: CASSVSSGGATDTQYF. The CDR3, as DNA: TGTGCCAGCAGTGTCTCTAGCGGGGGGGCGACAGATACGCAGTATTTT.